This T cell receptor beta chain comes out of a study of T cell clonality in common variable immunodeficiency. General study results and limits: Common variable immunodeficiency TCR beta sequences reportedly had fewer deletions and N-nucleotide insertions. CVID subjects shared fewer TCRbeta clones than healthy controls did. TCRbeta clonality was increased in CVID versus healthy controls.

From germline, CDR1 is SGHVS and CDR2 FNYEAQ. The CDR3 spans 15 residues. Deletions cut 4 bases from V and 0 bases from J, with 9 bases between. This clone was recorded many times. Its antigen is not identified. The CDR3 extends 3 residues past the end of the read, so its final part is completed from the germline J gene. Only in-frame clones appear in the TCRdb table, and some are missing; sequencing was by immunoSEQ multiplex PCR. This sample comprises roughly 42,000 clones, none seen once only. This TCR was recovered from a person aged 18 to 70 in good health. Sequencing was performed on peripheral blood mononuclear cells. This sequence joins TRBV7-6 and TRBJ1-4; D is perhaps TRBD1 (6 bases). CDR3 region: CASSSGGPTNEKLFF. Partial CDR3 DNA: TGTGCCAGCAGCTCGGGGGGCCCAACTAATGAAAAA.